These 14 T cell receptor beta chains were all obtained from the same sample, sequenced in a study of spatial heterogeneity in lung cancer. Time point in this sample: sample taken at primary tumor resection. TCRdb independently ran MiXCR on the 5' RACE reads; one entry per CDR3 protein. There are around 92,000 distinct CDR3 sequences in the sample; over 9.5% occur only once, and more than 40% lies in the top ten. Sequences were derived from PBMCs, sampled at surgery. All receptors derive from a male donor with early-stage non-small cell lung cancer.

Concerning this clonotype itself: At one end, the junction sequence differs from germline, possibly due to a read error. The chain joins TRBV29-1 to TRBJ1-1; D gene unclear. Per germline, CDR1 SQVTM and CDR2 ANQGSEA. This CDR3 has 11 residues. The CDR3 sequence is CSVTTGLTREF. CDR3 nucleotides: TGCAGCGTCACCACCGGACTGACGAGGGAGTTT.

This clonotype was found a few times. V and J are TRBV3-1 and TRBJ2-1; D remains ambiguous. Trimming shortened V by 6 bases and J by 7 bases, and 22 bases separated the two germline ends. The CDR3 contains 16 residues. Germline V gene sequence: CDR1 LGHDT, CDR2 YNNKEL (reference sequence). The CDR3 sequence is CASSSPTVSLLNEQFF. The CDR3 nucleotides are TGTGCCAGCAGTTCTCCTACTGTCAGTTTGTTGAATGAGCAGTTCTTC.

The rearrangement joins TRBV4-3 to TRBJ1-6, with D maybe TRBD1 (5 bases). There are 18 residues in the CDR3. Between the trimmed V and J ends, which lost 0 bases and 1 base, there was a span of 13 bases. Germline V gene sequence: CDR1 LGHNA, CDR2 YSLEER. As DNA, the CDR3 is TGCGCCAGCAGCCAAGATAGGGGCAGCCTTTCCTATAATTCACCCCTCCACTTT. It encodes CASSQDRGSLSYNSPLHF.

The chain has TRBV23-1 and TRBJ1-6; the match to TRBD1 covers 9 bases. TRBV23-1 is assigned to the ORF class and has an uncertain function. After removal of 2 bases from V and 11 bases from J, the junction contained 4 bases not matched to a gene. The CDR3 runs to 14 residues. CDR3 residues: CASSQPGQGTPLHF. CDR3 nucleotides: TGCGCCAGCAGTCAACCCGGACAGGGGACACCCCTCCACTTT.

The J gene is TRBJ2-5, the V gene TRBV6-2 or TRBV6-3; possible D gene TRBD2, 5 bases. The CDR3 totals 13 residues. The germline V gene has CDR1 MNHEY and CDR2 SVGEGT. With 6 bases removed from V and 5 bases from J, the gap between germline ends came to 13 bases. The CDR3 here is CASSLTSSETQYF. The CDR3 DNA is TGTGCCAGCAGCCTAACTAGTTCTGAGACCCAGTACTTC.

This clonotype has more than one count but fewer than ten. This chain uses TRBV5-1 with TRBJ2-7; the D gene could be TRBD1 or TRBD2 (7 bases each). CDR1 SGHRS and CDR2 YFSETQ come from the germline V gene. With 0 bases removed from V and 3 bases from J, the gap between germline ends came to 16 bases. This CDR3 is built from 16 residues. In DNA, the CDR3 is TGCGCCAGCAGCTTGGCCGGGGGGACAGATGGCTACGAGCAGTACTTC. Encoded protein: CASSLAGGTDGYEQYF. The full variable domain, completed using reference TRBV5-1 and TRBJ2-7, is KAGVTQTPRYLIKTRGQQVTLSCSPISGHRSVSWYQQTPGQGLQFLFEYFSETQRNKGNFPGRFSGRQFSNSRSEMNVSTLELGDSALYLCASSLAGGTDGYEQYFGPGTRLTVT.

In its sample, this clonotype was seen many times. V is TRBV7-3 and J is TRBJ2-2; D uncertain. The CDR3 consists of 15 residues. Looked up from germline, CDR1 is SGHTA and CDR2 is FQGTGA. V shed 1 base and J shed 6 bases, with 12 bases lying between them. This chain's CDR3 is CASSLSSSKSGELFF. The CDR3 DNA is TGTGCCAGCAGCTTAAGCAGTTCCAAATCCGGGGAGCTGTTTTTT.

This clonotype was observed at least ten times. This chain links TRBV6-2 or TRBV6-3 with TRBJ2-1; D may correspond to TRBD1 or TRBD2 (5 bases each). CDR1 and CDR2 (germline): MNHEY, SVGEGT. V was cut by 6 bases and J by 0 bases, with 9 bases left in between. This CDR3 has 14 residues. CDR3 loop: CASSLGPSYNEQFF. CDR3 in DNA: TGTGCCAGCAGCCTGGGACCCTCCTACAATGAGCAGTTCTTC.

This clonotype turned up a few times. The gene calls are TRBV20-1 and TRBJ1-1; no reliable D call. Germline V lookup: CDR1 DFQATT, CDR2 SNEGSKA (reference sequence). CDR3 size: 13 residues. With 3 bases removed from V and 3 bases from J, the gap between germline ends came to 11 bases. The CDR3 loop reads CSASRESDTEAFF. CDR3 nucleotide sequence: TGCAGTGCTAGTCGGGAGTCTGACACTGAAGCTTTCTTT.

This clonotype came up a few times. This chain uses TRBV9 with TRBJ2-1; D unresolved. This CDR3 contains 14 residues. V shed 0 bases and J shed 7 bases, with 11 bases lying between them. Germline lookup yields CDR1 SGDLS and CDR2 YYNGEE. The CDR3 region is CASSVAGVLNEQFF. The CDR3 region has the DNA TGTGCCAGCAGCGTAGCGGGTGTCCTGAATGAGCAGTTCTTC.

The sample holds many counts of this clonotype. The chain has TRBV10-3 and TRBJ1-1; TRBD1 aligns across 8 bases. The V gene end was trimmed by 3 bases and the J gene end by 3 bases; junction bases not matched to a gene: 9. The germline gives CDR1 ENHRY, CDR2 SYGVKD. CDR3 length equals 16 residues. The CDR3: CAISDSNQGADTEAFF. CDR3 nucleotides: TGTGCCATCAGTGATTCTAATCAGGGGGCTGACACTGAAGCTTTCTTT.

This chain uses TRBV5-6 with TRBJ2-7; D unresolved. V dropped 4 bases and J dropped 3 bases, with 14 bases sitting between them. The CDR3 has 14 residues. Germline lookup yields CDR1 SGHDT and CDR2 YYEEEE. The CDR3 coding sequence is TGTGCCAGCAGCCCCTTACCGGGCGACTACGAGCAGTACTTC. Protein: CASSPLPGDYEQYF.

This clonotype was found a few times. The V and J genes are TRBV13 and TRBJ2-7; 10 nucleotides agree with TRBD1. With 3 bases clipped from V and 3 bases from J, the junction kept 2 bases outside the gene matches. Germline CDR1 PRHDT, CDR2 FYEKMQ (reference sequence). The CDR3 length is 14 residues. Here the CDR3 DNA reads TGTGCCAGCAGCTTTTGGACAGGGGGCTACGAGCAGTACTTC. This encodes CASSFWTGGYEQYF.

This clonotype was seen a few times. The rearrangement joins TRBV29-1 to TRBJ2-5; D is undetermined. The germline V gene has CDR1 SQVTM and CDR2 ANQGSEA. The V end lost 7 bases, the J end lost 5 bases, and 11 bases lay between the germline ends. The CDR3 contains 11 residues. The DNA for the CDR3 is TGCAGCGGCAGAAGAGAGGAGACCCAGTACTTC. Its protein is CSGRREETQYF.